This entry is about one T cell receptor beta chain. The target antigen is unknown. V was trimmed by 8 bases and J by 2 bases, leaving 12 bases between them. The CDR3 runs to 13 residues. The germline V gene encodes CDR1 MDHEN and CDR2 SYDVKM. This entry comes from a study of cytomegalovirus exposure and HLA in healthy donors. Study-wide context: The approximately 110 validation repertoires, a later analysis reported, used the same platform as the approximately 670 first-cohort repertoires.

Notes on the study in general: Confirmation in vitro established that a few CMV-associated chains were specific for CMV antigens. Using the classifier, cytomegalovirus status was reportedly diagnosed with high specificity and sensitivity.

Donors were drawn from the roughly 110-subject validation cohort, separate from the roughly 610-subject first cohort. Sequencing was performed with immunoSEQ multiplex PCR; in TCRdb, only in-frame clones are kept and a portion is missing. This sample has approximately 88,000 clones, with around 96% found just once. Sequenced sample: PBMCs. The receptor was derived from a young woman in good health and CMV-seronegative. The chain carries TRBV28 and TRBJ1-1; D ambiguous. This CDR3 reads CASQRGSNTEAFF. The CDR3 region has the DNA TGTGCCAGCCAAAGAGGGAGTAACACTGAAGCTTTCTTT.